This T cell receptor (beta chain) comes out of a study of T cells in Graves' hyperthyroidism and ophthalmopathy. Across the study: Peripheral blood collection took place at initial diagnosis, before any treatment.

The germline gives CDR1 PRHDT, CDR2 FYEKMQ (reference sequence). The CDR3 has 16 amino acids. Amplified TCR beta CDR3 regions derived from RNA transcripts. Researchers ran a first-round RT-PCR on the TCR CDR3 using the HTBI primer set. TCRdb processed the multiplex PCR reads anew with MiXCR; each CDR3 protein has one entry. The sample includes under 200,000 distinct CDR3 sequences, about a tenth of them seen just once. In its sample, this clonotype was seen a few times. This may come from a read error, since a much larger clone is one base off. The sample comprised blood. V gene TRBV13 combines with J gene TRBJ2-1; 12 nucleotides agree with TRBD2. The clonotype originates from a woman aged 18-29 years with Graves' hyperthyroidism that later progressed to Graves' ophthalmopathy. The CDR3: CASSSVGLAGPGEQSF. DNA of the CDR3: TGTGCCAGCAGCTCCGTTGGACTAGCGGGACCGGGTGAGCAGTCCTTC. The entire variable domain, with the rest obtained from reference TRBV13 and TRBJ2-1, is as follows: AAGVIQSPRHLIKEKRETATLKCYPIPRHDTVYWYQQGPGQDPQFLISFYEKMQSDKGSIPDRFSAQQFSDYHSELNMSSLELGDSALYFCASSSVGLAGPGEQSFGPGTRLTVL.